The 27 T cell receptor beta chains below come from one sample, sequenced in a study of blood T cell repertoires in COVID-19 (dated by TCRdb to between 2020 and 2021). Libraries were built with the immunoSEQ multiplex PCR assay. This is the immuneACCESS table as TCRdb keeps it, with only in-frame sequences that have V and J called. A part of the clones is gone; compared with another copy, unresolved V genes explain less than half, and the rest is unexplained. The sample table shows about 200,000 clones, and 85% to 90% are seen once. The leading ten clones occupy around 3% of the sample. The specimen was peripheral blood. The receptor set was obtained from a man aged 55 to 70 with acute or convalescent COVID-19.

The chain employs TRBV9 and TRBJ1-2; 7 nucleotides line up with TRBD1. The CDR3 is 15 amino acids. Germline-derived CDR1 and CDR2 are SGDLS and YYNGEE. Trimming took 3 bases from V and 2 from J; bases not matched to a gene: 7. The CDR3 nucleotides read TGTGCCAGCAGCGAACGACAGGGACCAAACTATGGCTACACCTTC. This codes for CASSERQGPNYGYTF.

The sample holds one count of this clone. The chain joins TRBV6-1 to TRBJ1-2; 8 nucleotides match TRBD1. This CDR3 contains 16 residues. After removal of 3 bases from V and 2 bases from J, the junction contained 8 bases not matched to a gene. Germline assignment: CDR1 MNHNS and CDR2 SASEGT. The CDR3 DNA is TGTGCCAGCAGTGACCCACGGACAGGGTTAAACTATGGCTACACCTTC. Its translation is CASSDPRTGLNYGYTF.

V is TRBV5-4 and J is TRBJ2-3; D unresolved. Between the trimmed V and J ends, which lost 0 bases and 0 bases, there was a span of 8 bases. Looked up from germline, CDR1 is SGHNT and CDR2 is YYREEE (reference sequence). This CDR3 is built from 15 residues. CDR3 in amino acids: CASSLEAASTDTQYF. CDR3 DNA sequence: TGTGCCAGCAGCTTGGAGGCAGCGAGCACAGATACGCAGTATTTT.

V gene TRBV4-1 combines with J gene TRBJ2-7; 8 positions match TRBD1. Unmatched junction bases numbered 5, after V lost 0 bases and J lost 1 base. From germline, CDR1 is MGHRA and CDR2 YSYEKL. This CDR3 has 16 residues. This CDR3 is CASSQEGQVGSYEQYF. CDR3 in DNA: TGCGCCAGCAGCCAAGAGGGACAGGTTGGGTCCTACGAGCAGTACTTC.

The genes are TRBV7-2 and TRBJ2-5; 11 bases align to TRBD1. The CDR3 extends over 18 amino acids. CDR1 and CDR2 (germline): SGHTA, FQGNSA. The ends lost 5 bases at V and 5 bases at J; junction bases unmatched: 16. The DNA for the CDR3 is TGTGCCAGCAGCCACATCGGTCCGGGACAGGGGGTCAGGGAGACCCAGTACTTC. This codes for CASSHIGPGQGVRETQYF.

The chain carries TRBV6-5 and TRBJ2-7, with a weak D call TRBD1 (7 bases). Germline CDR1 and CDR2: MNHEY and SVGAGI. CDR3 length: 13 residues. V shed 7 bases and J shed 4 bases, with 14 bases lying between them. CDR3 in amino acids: CASIQGGFYEQYF. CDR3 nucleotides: TGTGCCAGCATTCAGGGGGGCTTTTACGAGCAGTACTTC.

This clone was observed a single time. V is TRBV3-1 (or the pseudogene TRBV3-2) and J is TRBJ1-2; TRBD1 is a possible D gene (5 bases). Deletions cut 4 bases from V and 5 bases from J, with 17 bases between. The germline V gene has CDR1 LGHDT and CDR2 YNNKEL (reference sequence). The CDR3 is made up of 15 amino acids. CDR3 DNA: TGTGCCAGCAGCCTCGACGTAGGGGTGAGGTATGGCTACACCTTC. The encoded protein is CASSLDVGVRYGYTF.

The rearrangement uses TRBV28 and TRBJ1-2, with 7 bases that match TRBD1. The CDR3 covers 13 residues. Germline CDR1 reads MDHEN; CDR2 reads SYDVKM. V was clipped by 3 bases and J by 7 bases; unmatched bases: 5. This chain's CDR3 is CASSFRQGVGYTF. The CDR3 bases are TGTGCCAGCAGTTTCCGCCAGGGGGTTGGCTACACCTTC.

CDR3 residues: CASSPTSGGLVTDTQYF. The CDR3 nucleotides are TGTGCCAGCAGCCCAACTAGCGGGGGGTTGGTGACAGATACGCAGTATTTT. V usage is TRBV5-4 and J usage is TRBJ2-3, with 12 bases aligning to TRBD2. The CDR3 contains 17 residues. J was trimmed by 3 bases and V by 4 bases; bases with no gene match: 9. Germline lookup yields CDR1 SGHNT and CDR2 YYREEE (reference sequence).

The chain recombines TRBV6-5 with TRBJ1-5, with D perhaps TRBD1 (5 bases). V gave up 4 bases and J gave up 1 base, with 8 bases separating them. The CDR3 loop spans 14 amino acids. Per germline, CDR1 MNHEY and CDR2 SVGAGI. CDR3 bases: TGTGCCAGCAGTTTCGGGGGGAGCAATCAGCCCCAGCATTTT. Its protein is CASSFGGSNQPQHF.

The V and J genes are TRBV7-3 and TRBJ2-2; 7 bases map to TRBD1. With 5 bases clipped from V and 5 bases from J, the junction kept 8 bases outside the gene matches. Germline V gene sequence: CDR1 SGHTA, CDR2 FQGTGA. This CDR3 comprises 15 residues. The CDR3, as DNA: TGTGCCAGCAGCCCCCCCGAACAGGGGACCGGGGAGCTGTTTTTT. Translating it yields CASSPPEQGTGELFF.

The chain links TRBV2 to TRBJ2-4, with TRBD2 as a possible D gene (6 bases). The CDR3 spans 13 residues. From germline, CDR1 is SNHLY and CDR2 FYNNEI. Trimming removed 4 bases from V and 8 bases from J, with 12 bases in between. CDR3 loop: CASSAEGPYIQYF. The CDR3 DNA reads TGTGCCAGCAGTGCGGAGGGGCCTTACATTCAGTACTTC.

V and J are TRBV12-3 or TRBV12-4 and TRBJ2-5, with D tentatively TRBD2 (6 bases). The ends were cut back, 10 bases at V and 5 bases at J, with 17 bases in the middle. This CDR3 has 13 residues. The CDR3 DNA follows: TGTGCCACTCAGAACGGCGGGGTTGAGACCCAGTACTTC. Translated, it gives CATQNGGVETQYF.

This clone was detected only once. CDR3 in DNA: TGTGCCAGCAGCGTAGCTAGTACGGGCACCGGGGAGCTGTTTTTT. Its translation: CASSVASTGTGELFF. The chain joins TRBV9 to TRBJ2-2; D call uncertain. The V and J ends lost 0 bases and 4 bases respectively, with 10 bases between them. Germline loops: CDR1 SGDLS, CDR2 YYNGEE. The CDR3 is 15 residues long.

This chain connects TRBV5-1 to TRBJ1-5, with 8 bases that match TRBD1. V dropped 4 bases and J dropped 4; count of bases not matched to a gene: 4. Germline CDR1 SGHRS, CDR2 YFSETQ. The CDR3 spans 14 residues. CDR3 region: CASSRTGGNQPQHF. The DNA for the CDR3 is TGCGCCAGCAGCCGAACAGGGGGAAATCAGCCCCAGCATTTT.

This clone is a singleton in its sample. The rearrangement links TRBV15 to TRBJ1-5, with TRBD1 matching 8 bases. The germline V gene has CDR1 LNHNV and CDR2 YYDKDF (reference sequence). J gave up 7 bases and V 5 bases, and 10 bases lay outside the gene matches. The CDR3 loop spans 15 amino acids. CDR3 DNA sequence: TGTGCCACCAGCCCGACAGGGGAAGGCAGGCAGCCCCAGCATTTT. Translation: CATSPTGEGRQPQHF.

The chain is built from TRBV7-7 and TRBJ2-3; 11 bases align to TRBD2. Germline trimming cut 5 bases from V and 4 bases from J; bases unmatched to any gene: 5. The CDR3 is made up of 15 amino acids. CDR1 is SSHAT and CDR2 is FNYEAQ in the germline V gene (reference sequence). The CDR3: CASSLSGGAADTQYF. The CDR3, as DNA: TGTGCCAGCAGCCTTAGCGGGGGGGCGGCAGATACGCAGTATTTT.

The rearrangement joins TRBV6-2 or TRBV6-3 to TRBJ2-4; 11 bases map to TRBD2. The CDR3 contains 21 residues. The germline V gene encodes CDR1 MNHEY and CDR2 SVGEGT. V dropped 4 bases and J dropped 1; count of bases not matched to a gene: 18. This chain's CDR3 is CASSSRLGTSGKDKAKNIQYF. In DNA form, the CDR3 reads TGTGCCAGCAGTTCCAGACTCGGGACTAGCGGAAAAGATAAGGCCAAAAACATTCAGTACTTC.

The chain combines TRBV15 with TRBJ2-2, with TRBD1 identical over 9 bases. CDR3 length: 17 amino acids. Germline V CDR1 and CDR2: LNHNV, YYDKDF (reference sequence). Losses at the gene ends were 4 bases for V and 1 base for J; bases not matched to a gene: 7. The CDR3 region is CATSIGTGPLNTGELFF. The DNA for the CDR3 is TGTGCCACCAGCATCGGGACAGGGCCTTTGAACACCGGGGAGCTGTTTTTT.

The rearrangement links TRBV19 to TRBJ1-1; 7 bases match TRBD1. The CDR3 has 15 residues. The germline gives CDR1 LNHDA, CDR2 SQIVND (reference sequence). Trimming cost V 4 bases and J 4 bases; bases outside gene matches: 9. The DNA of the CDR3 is TGTGCCAGTAGTAAGGGGGCAGCCCTGGCCACTGAAGCTTTCTTT. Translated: CASSKGAALATEAFF. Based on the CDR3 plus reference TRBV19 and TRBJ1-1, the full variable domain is DGGITQSPKYLFRKEGQNVTLSCEQNLNHDAMYWYRQDPGQGLRLIYYSQIVNDFQKGDIAEGYSVSREKKESFPLTVTSAQKNPTAFYLCASSKGAALATEAFFGQGTRLTVV.

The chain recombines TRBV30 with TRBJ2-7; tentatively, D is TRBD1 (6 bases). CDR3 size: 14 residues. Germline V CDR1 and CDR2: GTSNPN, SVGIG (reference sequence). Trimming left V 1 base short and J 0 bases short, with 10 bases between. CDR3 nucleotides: TGTGCCTGGAGTGGACAGGTTAGCTCCTACGAGCAGTACTTC. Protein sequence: CAWSGQVSSYEQYF.

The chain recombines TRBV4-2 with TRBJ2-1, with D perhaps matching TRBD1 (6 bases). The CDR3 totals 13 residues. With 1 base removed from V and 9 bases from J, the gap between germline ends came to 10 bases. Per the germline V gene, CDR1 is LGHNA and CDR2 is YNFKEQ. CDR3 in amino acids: CASSQVRGFEQFF. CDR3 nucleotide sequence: TGTGCCAGCAGCCAAGTCAGGGGTTTTGAGCAGTTCTTC.

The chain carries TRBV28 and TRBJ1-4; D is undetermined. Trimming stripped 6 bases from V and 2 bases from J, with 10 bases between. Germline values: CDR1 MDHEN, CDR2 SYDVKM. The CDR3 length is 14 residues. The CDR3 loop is CASRLPGTNEKLFF. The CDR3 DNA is TGTGCCAGCAGATTACCCGGGACTAATGAAAAACTGTTTTTT.

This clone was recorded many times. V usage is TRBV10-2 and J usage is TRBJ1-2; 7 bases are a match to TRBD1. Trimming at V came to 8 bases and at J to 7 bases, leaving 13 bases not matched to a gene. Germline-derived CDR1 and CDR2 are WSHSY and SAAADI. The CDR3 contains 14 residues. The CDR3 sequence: CASGNGQEVSGYTF. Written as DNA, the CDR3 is TGCGCCAGCGGAAATGGACAGGAAGTGAGTGGCTACACCTTC.

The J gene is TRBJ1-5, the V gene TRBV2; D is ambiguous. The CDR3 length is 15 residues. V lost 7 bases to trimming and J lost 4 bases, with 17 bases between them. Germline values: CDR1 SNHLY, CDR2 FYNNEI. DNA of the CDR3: TGTGCCAGCACTCGAACGGATTTCGGGAATCAGCCCCAGCATTTT. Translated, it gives CASTRTDFGNQPQHF.

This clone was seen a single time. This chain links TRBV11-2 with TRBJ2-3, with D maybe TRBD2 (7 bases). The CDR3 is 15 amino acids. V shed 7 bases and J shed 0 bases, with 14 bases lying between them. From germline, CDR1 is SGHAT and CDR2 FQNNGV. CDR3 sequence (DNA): TGTGCCAGCACAGACCGGGGGGCCAGCACAGATACGCAGTATTTT. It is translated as CASTDRGASTDTQYF.

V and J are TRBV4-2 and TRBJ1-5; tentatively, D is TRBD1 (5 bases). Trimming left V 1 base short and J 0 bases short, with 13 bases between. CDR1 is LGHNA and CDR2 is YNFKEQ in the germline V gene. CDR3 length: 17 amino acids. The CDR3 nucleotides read TGTGCCAGCAGCCAAGGCGACAGATCCAATAGCAATCAGCCCCAGCATTTT. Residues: CASSQGDRSNSNQPQHF.